The following is a TCR beta chain sequence with its context. Its antigen is unidentified. This entry belongs to a study of T cells in Graves' hyperthyroidism and ophthalmopathy. Using RNA transcripts as the source, TCR beta CDR3 regions were amplified. Initially, a first-round RT-PCR of the TCR CDR3 employed the HTBI primer set. TCRdb used MiXCR to reprocess the multiplex PCR reads, holding one entry per CDR3 protein. The sample holds around 400,000 distinct CDR3 sequences, about 16% seen once. Overall study findings and caveats: A 13 V-J signature model discriminated ophthalmopathy versus stable hyperthyroidism.

Cells are PBMCs isolated from 10 ml of fresh blood. CDR3 size: 17 residues. V trimming: 5 bases; J trimming: 1 base; junction bases outside the gene matches: 10. From germline, CDR1 is MNHNS and CDR2 SASEGT. The source is an older woman with Graves' ophthalmopathy. V and J are TRBV6-1 and TRBJ1-3; 8 nucleotides agree with TRBD1. Specimen: blood. The CDR3 DNA sequence: TGTGCCAGCAGTCCAGCGATGGGACAGGCATCTGGAAACACCATATATTTT. It specifies CASSPAMGQASGNTIYF.